Presented here are 19 T cell receptor beta chains from one specimen sequenced in a study of regulatory T cells in long-lasting Graves disease. Time point here: newly diagnosed GD, antithyroid drugs for less than 3 months. The TCR library was prepared using RNA isolated from PBMCs. CDR3 regions were amplified by Arm-PCR using iRepertoire HTBI primers to build TCR beta libraries. MiXCR was run by TCRdb on the multiplex PCR reads, yielding one entry per CDR3 protein. In the table there are about 380,000 distinct CDR3 sequences, roughly a sixth of which are singletons. The sample consisted of peripheral blood mononuclear cells (PBMCs), taken at new diagnosis, from a patient treated with antithyroid drugs. These TCRs come from a female donor with Graves disease.

This clonotype was counted only a few times. CDR3 coding DNA: TGTGCCAGCATGTCCGGACAGCCCCAGCATTTT. Translating it yields CASMSGQPQHF. The V call is TRBV6-1, the J call TRBJ1-5; D is unclear. This CDR3 is built from 11 residues. The V and J ends lost 7 bases and 7 bases respectively, with 8 bases between them. Germline-derived CDR1 and CDR2 are MNHNS and SASEGT.

This clonotype appeared a few times. The rearrangement links TRBV9 to TRBJ2-2; the D call may be TRBD1 or TRBD2 (5 bases each). The CDR3 runs to 16 residues. From germline, CDR1 is SGDLS and CDR2 YYNGEE. Trimming took 3 bases from V and 1 from J, leaving 13 bases between them. CDR3 coding DNA: TGTGCCAGCAGCGCACTAGGGGTTGGGAACACCGGGGAGCTGTTTTTT. It encodes CASSALGVGNTGELFF.

The chain recombines TRBV7-2 with TRBJ2-7; no definite D call. Germline values: CDR1 SGHTA, CDR2 FQGNSA. The CDR3 is made up of 13 amino acids. Trimming took off 4 bases at V and 3 bases at J, with 10 bases between the two ends. The DNA for the CDR3 is TGTGCCAGCAGCTCGCCGACGGACTACGAGCAGTACTTC. Protein product: CASSSPTDYEQYF.

This clonotype was counted at least ten times. This chain links TRBV7-9 with TRBJ2-1; D gene ambiguous. There are 14 residues in the CDR3. Germline CDR1 SEHNR, CDR2 FQNEAQ (reference sequence). The germline V and J ends were trimmed by 0 bases and 8 bases, with 11 bases remaining between them. The CDR3 coding sequence is TGTGCCAGCAGCTTAGCTCTCCGGGTAGATGAGCAGTTCTTC. Its protein is CASSLALRVDEQFF.

This clonotype was seen repeatedly, ten times or more. This rearrangement joins TRBV2 to TRBJ1-4; D unclear. The V end was cut by 0 bases, the J end by 8 bases, with 4 bases between. The germline V gene encodes CDR1 SNHLY and CDR2 FYNNEI. This CDR3 spans 12 amino acids. The CDR3 nucleotides are TGTGCCAGCAGTGAAGCGGGCGAAAAACTGTTTTTT. This sequence encodes CASSEAGEKLFF.

The chain employs TRBV7-9 and TRBJ1-1, with D possibly being TRBD1 (6 bases). Trimming left V 2 bases short and J 0 bases short, with 19 bases between. CDR1 SEHNR and CDR2 FQNEAQ come from the germline V gene (reference sequence). The CDR3 is 18 residues long. CDR3 nucleotide sequence: TGTGCCAGCAGCTTAAGACAGGTGTCGTGGTCGGTGAACACTGAAGCTTTCTTT. The encoded protein is CASSLRQVSWSVNTEAFF.

With regard to this clonotype: It differs at one base from a far larger clone, so likely a read error. V is TRBV7-8 and J is TRBJ2-5; the D gene is possibly TRBD2 (5 bases). In germline, CDR1 is SGHVS, CDR2 FQNEAQ. This CDR3 comprises 17 residues. The CDR3 coding sequence is TGTGCCAGCAGCCCCTTCGGTACGGACTCCTACCAAGAGACCCAGCACTTC. Its protein product is CASSPFGTDSYQETQHF.

The J gene is TRBJ1-4, the V gene TRBV27, with a tentative D call TRBD1 (6 bases). This CDR3 has 14 residues. V was trimmed by 2 bases and J by 6 bases, leaving 10 bases between them. CDR1 and CDR2 (germline): MNHEY, SMNVEV (reference sequence). CDR3 DNA sequence: TGTGCCAGCAGTTTAGATTGGACAGATGAAAAACTGTTTTTT. Its protein product is CASSLDWTDEKLFF.

Many counts were recorded for this clonotype. CDR3 DNA: TGTGCCAGCAGCAATCCTGGAGGGAACACTGAAGCTTTCTTT. Its translation is CASSNPGGNTEAFF. The rearrangement links TRBV9 to TRBJ1-1; no clear D gene. Germline V lookup: CDR1 SGDLS, CDR2 YYNGEE. The CDR3 totals 14 residues. Trimming took 4 bases from V and 1 from J, leaving 11 bases between them.

Remarks on this clonotype: A read error may be the cause here, since a much bigger clone is one base away. The gene calls are TRBV3-1 and TRBJ2-5; TRBD2 agrees at 7 bases. This CDR3 has 14 amino acids. The V gene's germline CDR1 is LGHDT and CDR2 YNNKEL (reference sequence). V lost 1 base to trimming and J lost 3 bases; unmatched junction nucleotides: 2. CDR3 region: CASSQVSGEETQYF. In DNA form, the CDR3 reads TGTGCCAGCAGCCAAGTAAGCGGGGAAGAGACCCAGTACTTC.

This clonotype was counted ten times or more. This chain connects TRBV6-5 to TRBJ2-5; D remains unclear. The CDR3 loop spans 16 amino acids. Deletions cut 0 bases from V and 2 bases from J, with 13 bases between. Germline lookup yields CDR1 MNHEY and CDR2 SVGAGI. CDR3 region: CASSYSTEPTQETQYF. DNA of the CDR3: TGTGCCAGCAGTTACTCGACGGAACCGACTCAAGAGACCCAGTACTTC.

This clonotype showed up just a few times. A much bigger clone sits one base away, suggesting this may be a read error. This chain connects TRBV7-3 to TRBJ2-5, with D maybe TRBD1 (5 bases). Germline V gene lookup returns CDR1 SGHTA and CDR2 FQGTGA. This CDR3 has 13 amino acids. The CDR3 region is CASSLLLQETRYF. CDR3 DNA: TGTGCCAGCAGCTTATTACTACAGGAGACCCGGTACTTC. Combining the CDR3 with reference TRBV7-3 and TRBJ2-5 gives the whole variable domain GAGVSQTPSNKVTEKGKYVELRCDPISGHTALYWYRQSLGQGPEFLIYFQGTGAADDSGLPNDRFFAVRPEGSVSTLKIQRTERGDSAVYLCASSLLLQETRYFGPGTRLLVL.

This clonotype was observed many times. This chain links TRBV6-5 with TRBJ2-7, with 9 bases fitting TRBD2. The CDR3 is 19 amino acids. Trimming removed 0 bases from V and 3 bases from J; junction bases left unmatched: 15. Germline V gene lookup returns CDR1 MNHEY and CDR2 SVGAGI. DNA for the CDR3: TGTGCCAGCAGTTACTCAATTAGCGGGAGTATATTGGGGAACTACGAGCAGTACTTC. Translation gives CASSYSISGSILGNYEQYF.

This clonotype was seen repeatedly, ten times or more. In DNA form, the CDR3 reads TGTGCCAGCAGTTCCCCCACTAGCGGGAGGGCTCGGGAGACCCAGTACTTC. It encodes CASSSPTSGRARETQYF. The chain employs TRBV28 and TRBJ2-5, with TRBD2 matching 13 bases. V gave up 4 bases and J gave up 5 bases; unmatched junction bases: 10. This CDR3 is 17 amino acids long. Per germline, CDR1 MDHEN and CDR2 SYDVKM.

This clonotype was seen only once. The chain joins TRBV7-6 to TRBJ1-6; D call uncertain. Germline V CDR1 and CDR2: SGHVS, FNYEAQ. The CDR3 has 13 residues. The ends were cut back, 5 bases at V and 5 bases at J, with 7 bases in the middle. In nucleotides, the CDR3 is TGTGCCAGCAGCCCCCTCGATAATTCACCCCTCCACTTT. This encodes CASSPLDNSPLHF.

The chain carries TRBV7-3 and TRBJ2-1, with 8 bases identical to TRBD2. The CDR3 sequence is 17 residues long. The germline gives CDR1 SGHTA, CDR2 FQGTGA. V dropped 8 bases and J dropped 0; count of bases not matched to a gene: 12. The chain's CDR3 is CASSVTSAPYSYNEQFF. The CDR3 DNA sequence: TGTGCCAGCTCCGTGACTAGCGCCCCCTACTCCTACAATGAGCAGTTCTTC.

Many counts were recorded for this clonotype. The chain employs TRBV4-1 and TRBJ2-7, with D unclear. The CDR3 sequence is 15 residues long. Trimming left V 0 bases short and J 3 bases short, with 12 bases between. Germline V gene data show CDR1 as MGHRA and CDR2 as YSYEKL. The CDR3 DNA follows: TGCGCCAGCAGCCAAGATGGGGATCCGAGCTACGAGCAGTACTTC. It is translated as CASSQDGDPSYEQYF.

This clonotype was counted ten times or more. The chain employs TRBV12-3 or TRBV12-4 and TRBJ1-1; maybe TRBD1 (6 bases). Trimming pared 6 bases from V and 1 base from J, leaving 9 bases between. The CDR3 covers 13 residues. The CDR3 spells CASRTTGNTEAFF. DNA for the CDR3: TGTGCCAGCAGGACGACAGGGAACACTGAAGCTTTCTTT.

This clonotype was seen many times. Compared with germline, one end of the junction differs, possibly owing to a read error. The V and J genes are TRBV7-9 and TRBJ2-5; D may be TRBD1 (6 bases). Per germline, CDR1 SEHNR and CDR2 FQNEAQ (reference sequence). The CDR3 has 16 amino acids. The CDR3 sequence is CASSLAQGHHQETQYF. CDR3 DNA: TGTGCCAGCAGCCTAGCACAGGGACATCATCAAGAGACCCAGTACTTC.